This T cell receptor (beta chain) was sequenced for a study of cytomegalovirus exposure and HLA in healthy donors (TCRdb year 2017). Context from the whole study: An earlier analysis of around 600 of the donors reported approximately 290 Gb of sequence data and some 120 million unique TCR beta sequences from about 179 million T cells. To predict cytomegalovirus infection status, the study brought together high-throughput TCR immunosequencing, statistical association of individual TCRs with disease status, and machine learning. Every repertoire in the discovery cohort had been generated on one and the same sequencing platform. The genetic ancestry cluster associated with self-reported Caucasian donors included around 76% of the 398 genotyped donors. Genome-wide SNP genotypes for about three fifths of the 666 donors were used in a later genetic analysis, which treated that subset as a discovery cohort. Roughly 300 gigabases of sequencing data and approximately 92 million unique TCR sequences made up an early release that covered several hundred HLA-typed donors. The T cell repertoires of about 700 subjects were profiled by immunosequencing and related to cytomegalovirus serostatus. HLA typing covered class I and class II loci at four-digit resolution. The number of donors typed differed by locus, with about 629-640 for A, B, C, DRB1 and DQB1, roughly 520 for DQA1, 600 to 610 for DPA1, and 450 to 480 for DPB1. A later analysis re-examined previously published TCR beta repertoires from more than 650 donors and added high-resolution HLA genotyping to investigate patterns of TCR occurrence. Along with the roughly 670-subject first cohort, a separate validation cohort of about 110 different subjects was used. The aim of the study was to test whether cataloging public T cell receptors could identify signatures of past pathogen exposure. Across approximately 420 genotyped donors of the cohort, an average of 235,054 unique TCR beta nucleotide sequences per donor were sequenced, and roughly 18% of those sequences were non-productive. The later analysis used no new phenotypic data to find candidate immune exposures, relying instead on TCR beta sequences and their occurrence across donors. Donor age, sex, ethnicity and CMV serostatus were collected together with the repertoire data. Roughly 5 DR-DQ haplotypes were handled as single units for association and clustering, since linkage in the cohort was strong. To decide whether each TCR beta V gene segment behaved as functional or pseudogenic, an earlier analysis of some 600 of the donors relied on high-throughput TCR beta sequencing. General findings and caveats noted by the study authors: Broadly in line with IMGT annotations, most TCR beta V segments showed up in productive rearrangements about 87% or about 30% of the time in an earlier analysis of 587 of the donors. While some public TCRs were present in many individuals, most TCR sequences turned up only very rarely across donors. The presence/absence analyses assumed that sequencing depth was roughly uniform across donors, and that assumption may not be true. The classifier was reported to diagnose cytomegalovirus status with high specificity and sensitivity in both the original and validation cohorts. Only TCR beta chains were sequenced in this cohort, and the absence of alpha or paired-chain data limited detectable features. Several of the top co-occurrence clusters appeared to be linked to parvovirus B19, influenza, CMV and Epstein-Barr virus, according to a later analysis. For the cohort, immune exposure information was limited to CMV serostatus. Because some donors lacked HLA typing at each locus, the association tests relied only on the typed subset. A later analysis found that most CMV-associated TCR beta chains appeared HLA-restricted, with HLA associations seemingly driven largely by CMV exposure. About 17 rarely observed V segments, including chromosome 9 orphons, were excluded from the earlier analysis of a few hundred of the donors because counts were too low. A further reported finding was that TCR beta sequences accurately predicted the HLA-A and HLA-B alleles for most subjects in the first cohort. The authors suggested that the approach could potentially be generalized to other disease states and immunological phenotypes. In a later analysis, the rate of TCR association differed among HLA loci, with DRB1 alleles having the most associated TCRs and HLA-C alleles having the fewest. Because the 87-base-pair reads could not distinguish some IMGT-functional V segments, including TRBV6-2 and TRBV6-3, those segments were excluded. Correlated functional status among segregating V segments might reflect linkage disequilibrium, but an unknown experimental factor could not be ruled out. The study listed 170 or so TCR beta chains as associated with cytomegalovirus. When HLA alleles, especially DR and DQ, strongly co-occurred, attributing TCR associations to individual alleles was difficult. Compared with equally common non-associated chains, HLA-associated TCR beta chains in a later analysis were more clonally expanded and had lower generation probabilities. A cluster of highly shared sequence variants was judged likely to be a technical artifact of the sequencing pipeline. Compared with the 666-donor mean, donors in an Asian-associated ancestry cluster had fewer N-insertions in productive TCRs, according to a later genetic analysis. An association between a missense DCLRE1C variant and V-gene and J-gene trimming of TCR beta chains was found in a later genetic analysis and replicated in an independent cohort. Three of the identified cytomegalovirus-associated TCR beta chains were confirmed in vitro to be specific for cytomegalovirus antigens. Specific HLA alleles were associated with 15,000 to 20,000 TCR beta sequences at a false discovery rate of 0.05 in a later analysis.

The cohort consisted of 666 healthy bone marrow donors. At the time of sampling, all cohort members were nominally healthy, though unrecorded immune exposures were likely present. The donor tested CMV seronegative, placing the donor among the 300 to 450 seronegative members of the cohort. Every donor gave a peripheral blood sample, and the peripheral blood mononuclear cells from that sample were used for TCR beta sequencing. The Qiagen DNeasy Blood Extraction Kit was used to extract genomic DNA from the blood cell samples. With respect to this clone: The target of this receptor is not known. The sample holds no much larger clone one base away, and base qualities are not on file.

Based on the germline V gene, the CDR1 and CDR2 sequences are MNHEY and SVGAGI. Trimming takes 6 bases from V and 4 bases from J, and the germline ends sit 19 bases apart. The CDR3 holds 15 amino acids from the cysteine to the phenylalanine. The kept DNA is CDR3 alone, 45 bases in frame from the first base. Preparation of the library involved the immunoSEQ multiplex PCR assay. For the multiplex PCR, a mixture combining 60 forward primers for TCR Vbeta segments and 13 reverse primers for TCR Jbeta segments was used. The CDR3 region of rearranged TCR beta genes was amplified from genomic DNA by a multiplex PCR assay. On the Illumina HiSeq System, the amplified TCR beta libraries were sequenced as 87-base-pair reads. As for the authors' bioinformatics: In a later analysis, tens of millions of unique TCR beta chains were counted across the 666 repertoires, and around 10 million of these chains were shared by at least two donors. Raw reads were error-corrected and collapsed into unique sequences by a nearest-neighbor algorithm in which closely related sequences were merged to remove PCR and sequencing errors. V, D and J gene segments were assigned by aligning CDR3 sequences to IMGT reference sequences. For a sequence to be retained, a match of at least six nucleotides was required to both a V gene segment and a J gene segment. A rearrangement counted as productive if the CDR3 had no stop codons and remained in frame with V and J, and every other rearrangement counted as non-productive. Following IMGT convention, CDR3 was defined as the stretch from the second conserved V-encoded cysteine up to the conserved J-encoded phenylalanine. The earlier analysis of some 550 of the donors excluded any sequence lacking an unambiguous match to a single V gene segment. In an earlier analysis of around 590 of the donors, a V segment was called functional when productive rearrangements were above 56.7%, and segregating when the standard deviation between donors exceeded 5%. A statistical classification framework was built to diagnose cytomegalovirus status from the catalog of TCR beta chain sequences. V and J gene assignment, in a later analysis, came from comparing TCR nucleotide sequences with IMGT/GENE-DB human TR gene sequences. The TCRdist pipeline was used in a later analysis to assign CDR3 sequences and most-parsimonious VDJ recombination scenarios. In a later analysis, every TCR beta chain was defined by the combination of its CDR3 amino acid sequence and its V-gene family, and reads without a unique V-gene family were dropped. As a way to deal with suspected cross-contamination and a sequencing artifact, a later analysis dropped 450 to 600 nucleotide sequences that were highly shared and had low generation probability. In a later analysis, a clonal expansion index was calculated for each public chain from normalized within-repertoire ranks of inferred template counts. In a later analysis, generation probabilities were computed with a VDJ recombination model fitted to out-of-frame rearrangements, and the resulting probabilities were checked against IGoR. Hypergeometric tests were used in a later analysis to score TCR-TCR, TCR-HLA and TCR-CMV co-occurrence, with a repertoire-size bias correction applied to the TCR pairs. In a later analysis, false discovery rates were estimated by permuting HLA or CMV assignments 20 times. In a later analysis, co-occurring TCRs were grouped using DBSCAN, with TCRdist sequence similarity added in when clustering inside HLA-allele-positive subsets. Repertoires with fewer than 30,000 or more than 120,000 public chains were left out of co-occurrence clustering, as were a handful of repertoires with anomalous nucleotide sharing. Not all clones reach the TCRdb copy of this immuneACCESS table, which keeps in-frame sequences only. Checked studies attribute under half of the gap to unresolved V genes and leave the rest unexplained. That table furnishes V, J and clone size, whereas the DNA furnished D and trimming. This sample gives 150,000 or so clones in total; more than 75% of them show up just once. The ten largest account for under 15% of the sample.

The chain is assembled from TRBV6-5 and TRBJ2-7, with TRBD2 perhaps the D gene, on 7 matching bases. The clonotype comes from a woman in her 40s in good health and CMV-seronegative. The sequencing sample was made of PBMCs. For the CDR3, the sequence is CASRSTEGGAYEQYF. Read as DNA, the sequence is TGTGCCAGCAGAAGCACGGAGGGGGGGGCTTACGAGCAGTACTTC.